The source of this TCR beta chain is a study of neoadjuvant anti-PD-1 for oral cavity cancer. Study-wide context: Most patients had three to four biweekly doses of 3 mg/kg nivolumab before resection. Broader study findings: TCR analyses covered only a few patients per response group.

Note on this clone: As yet, its antigen is unknown.

Germline CDR1 and CDR2: SGHTS and YDEGEE. This CDR3 region has 18 residues. Trimming stripped 0 bases from V and 2 bases from J, with 18 bases between. Method: immunoSEQ multiplex PCR; TCRdb's copy keeps in-frame clones and lacks some. The sample comprises 30,000 to 35,000 clones, around nine tenths of which are singletons, and 3.5% rests with the top ten. The rearrangement links TRBV5-8 to TRBJ2-4; D not resolved. The material sequenced was PBMCs, taken before nivolumab (anti-PD-1) treatment. The source is a person aged 35 to 85 with oral cavity squamous cell carcinoma. CDR3 nucleotide sequence: TGTGCCAGCAGCTTGGTCAATCTTGGGCTTGGGACCAAAAACATTCAGTACTTC. It codes for CASSLVNLGLGTKNIQYF.